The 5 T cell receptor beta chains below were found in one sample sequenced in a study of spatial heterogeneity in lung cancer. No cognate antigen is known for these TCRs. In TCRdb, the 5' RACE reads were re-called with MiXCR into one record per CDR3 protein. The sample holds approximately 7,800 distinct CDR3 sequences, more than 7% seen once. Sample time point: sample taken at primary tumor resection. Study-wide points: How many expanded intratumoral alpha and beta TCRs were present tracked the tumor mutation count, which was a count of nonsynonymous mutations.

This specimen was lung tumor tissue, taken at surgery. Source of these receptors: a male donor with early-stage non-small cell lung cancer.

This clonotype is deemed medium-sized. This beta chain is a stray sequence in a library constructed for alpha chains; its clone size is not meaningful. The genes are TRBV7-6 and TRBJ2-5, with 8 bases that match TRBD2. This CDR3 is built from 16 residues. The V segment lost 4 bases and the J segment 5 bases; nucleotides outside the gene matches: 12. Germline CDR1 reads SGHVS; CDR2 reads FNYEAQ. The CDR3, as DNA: TGTGCCAGCAGCTCGGGCTCCGGGACTAGAGTCGAGACCCAGTACTTC. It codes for CASSSGSGTRVETQYF.

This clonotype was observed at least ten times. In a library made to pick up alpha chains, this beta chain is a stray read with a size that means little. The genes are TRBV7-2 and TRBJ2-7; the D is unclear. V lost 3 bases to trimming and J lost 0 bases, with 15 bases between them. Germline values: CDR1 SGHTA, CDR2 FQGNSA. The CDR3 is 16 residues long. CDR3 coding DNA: TGTGCCAGCAGCTTCTCGAGGCCAGGTTCCTCCTACGAGCAGTACTTC. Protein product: CASSFSRPGSSYEQYF.

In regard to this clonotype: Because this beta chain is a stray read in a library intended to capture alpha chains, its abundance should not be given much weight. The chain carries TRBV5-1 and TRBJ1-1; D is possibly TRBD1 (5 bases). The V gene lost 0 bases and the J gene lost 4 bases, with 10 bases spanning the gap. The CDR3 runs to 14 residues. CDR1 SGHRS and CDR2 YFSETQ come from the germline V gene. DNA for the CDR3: TGCGCCAGCAGCTTGGAGGCGAGGGGCACTGAAGCTTTCTTT. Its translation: CASSLEARGTEAFF. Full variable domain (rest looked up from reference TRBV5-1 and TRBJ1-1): KAGVTQTPRYLIKTRGQQVTLSCSPISGHRSVSWYQQTPGQGLQFLFEYFSETQRNKGNFPGRFSGRQFSNSRSEMNVSTLELGDSALYLCASSLEARGTEAFFGQGTRLTVV.

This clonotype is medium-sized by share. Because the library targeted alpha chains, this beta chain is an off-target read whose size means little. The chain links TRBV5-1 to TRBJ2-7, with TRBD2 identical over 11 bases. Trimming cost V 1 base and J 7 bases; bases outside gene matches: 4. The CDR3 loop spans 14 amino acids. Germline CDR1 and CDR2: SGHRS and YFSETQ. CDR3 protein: CASSLISGRVEQYF. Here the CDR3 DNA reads TGCGCCAGCAGCTTGATTAGCGGGAGGGTTGAGCAGTACTTC.

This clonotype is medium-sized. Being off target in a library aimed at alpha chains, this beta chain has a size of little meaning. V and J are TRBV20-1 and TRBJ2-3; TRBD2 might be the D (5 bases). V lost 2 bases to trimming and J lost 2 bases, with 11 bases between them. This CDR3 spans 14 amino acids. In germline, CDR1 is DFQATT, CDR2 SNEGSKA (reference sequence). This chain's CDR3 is CSARFALATDTQYF. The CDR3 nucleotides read TGCAGTGCTAGATTTGCGCTAGCCACAGATACGCAGTATTTT.